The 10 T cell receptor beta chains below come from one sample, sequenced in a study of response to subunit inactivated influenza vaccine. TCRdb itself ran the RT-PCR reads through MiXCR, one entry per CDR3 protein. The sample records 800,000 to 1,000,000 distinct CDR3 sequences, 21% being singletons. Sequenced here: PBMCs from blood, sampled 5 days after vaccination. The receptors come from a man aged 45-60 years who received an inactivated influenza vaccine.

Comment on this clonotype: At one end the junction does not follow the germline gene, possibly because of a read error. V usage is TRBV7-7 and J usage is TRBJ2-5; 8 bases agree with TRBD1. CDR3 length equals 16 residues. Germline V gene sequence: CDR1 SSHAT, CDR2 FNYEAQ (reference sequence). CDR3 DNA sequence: TGTGCTAGCAGCCGTCATTTGGACAGGGCGCAAGAGACCCAGTACTTC. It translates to CASSRHLDRAQETQYF.

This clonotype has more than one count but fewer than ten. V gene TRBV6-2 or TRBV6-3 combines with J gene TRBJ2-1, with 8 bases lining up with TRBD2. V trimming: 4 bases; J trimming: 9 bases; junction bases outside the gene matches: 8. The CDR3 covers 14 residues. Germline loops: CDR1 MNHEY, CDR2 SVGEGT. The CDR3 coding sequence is TGTGCCAGCAGTTTGGCTAGCGGGCTTTCTGAGCAGTTCTTC. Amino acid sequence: CASSLASGLSEQFF.

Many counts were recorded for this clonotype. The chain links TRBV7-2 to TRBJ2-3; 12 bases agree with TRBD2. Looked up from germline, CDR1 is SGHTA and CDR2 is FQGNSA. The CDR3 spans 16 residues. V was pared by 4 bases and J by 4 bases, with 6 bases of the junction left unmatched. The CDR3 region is CASSSITSGRSDTQYF. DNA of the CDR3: TGTGCCAGCAGCTCGATAACTAGCGGGAGGTCAGATACGCAGTATTTT.

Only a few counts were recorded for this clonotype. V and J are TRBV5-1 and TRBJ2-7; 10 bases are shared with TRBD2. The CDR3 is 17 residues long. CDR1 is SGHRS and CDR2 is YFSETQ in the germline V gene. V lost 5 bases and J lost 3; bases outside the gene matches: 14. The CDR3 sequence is CASSFSSGGLQSYEQYF. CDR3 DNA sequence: TGCGCCAGCAGTTTTTCTAGCGGGGGCCTACAAAGCTACGAGCAGTACTTC.

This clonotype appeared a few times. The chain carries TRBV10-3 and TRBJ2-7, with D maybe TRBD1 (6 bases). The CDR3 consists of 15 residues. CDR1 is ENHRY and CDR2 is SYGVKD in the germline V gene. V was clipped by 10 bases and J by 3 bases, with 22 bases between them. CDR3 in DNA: TGTGCCAGCGGCAACCGGCTGGGGGCCAGCTACGAGCAGTACTTC. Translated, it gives CASGNRLGASYEQYF.

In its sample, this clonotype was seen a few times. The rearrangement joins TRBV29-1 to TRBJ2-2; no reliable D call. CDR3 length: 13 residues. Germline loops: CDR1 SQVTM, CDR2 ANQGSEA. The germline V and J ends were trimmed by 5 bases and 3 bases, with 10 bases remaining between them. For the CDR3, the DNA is TGCAGCGTTATCGGCACCTACACCGGGGAGCTGTTTTTT. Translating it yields CSVIGTYTGELFF.

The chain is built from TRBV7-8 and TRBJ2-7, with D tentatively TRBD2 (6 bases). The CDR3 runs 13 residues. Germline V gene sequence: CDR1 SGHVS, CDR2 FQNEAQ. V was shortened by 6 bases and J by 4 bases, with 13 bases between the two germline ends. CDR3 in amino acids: CASSRDFQYEQYF. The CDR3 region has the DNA TGTGCCAGCAGTCGGGACTTTCAATACGAGCAGTACTTC.

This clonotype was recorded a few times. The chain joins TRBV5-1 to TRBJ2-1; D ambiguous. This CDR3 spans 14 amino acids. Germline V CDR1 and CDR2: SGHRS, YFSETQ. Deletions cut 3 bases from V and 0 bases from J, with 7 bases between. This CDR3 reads CASSSTASYNEQFF. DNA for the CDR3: TGCGCCAGCAGCTCGACGGCCTCCTACAATGAGCAGTTCTTC.

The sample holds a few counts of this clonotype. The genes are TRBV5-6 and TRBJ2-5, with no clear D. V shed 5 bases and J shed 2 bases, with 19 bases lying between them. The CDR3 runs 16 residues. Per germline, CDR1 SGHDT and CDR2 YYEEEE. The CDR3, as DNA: TGTGCCAGCAGTCAAGGGATACAGCCCGGGCAAGAGACCCAGTACTTC. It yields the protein CASSQGIQPGQETQYF.

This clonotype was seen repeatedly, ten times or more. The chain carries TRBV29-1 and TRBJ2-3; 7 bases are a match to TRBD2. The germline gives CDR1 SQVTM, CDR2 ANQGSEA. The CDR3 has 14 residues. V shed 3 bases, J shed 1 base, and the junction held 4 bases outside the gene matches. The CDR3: CSVDLAGGTDTQYF. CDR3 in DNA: TGCAGCGTTGATTTGGCGGGGGGCACAGATACGCAGTATTTT.